This TCR beta chain was sequenced in a study of PD-1 blockade in mismatch repair-deficient tumors. The sample holds one count of this clone. Germline V CDR1 and CDR2: MNHNY, SVGAGI (reference sequence). The length of the CDR3 is 13 residues. The V end lost 5 bases, the J end lost 7 bases, and 11 bases lay between the germline ends. Libraries were prepared by immunoSEQ multiplex PCR; TCRdb keeps only in-frame clonotypes and omits some of them. Here the sample spans 30,000 to 45,000 clones, around 80% being singletons. PCR or immunohistochemistry showed mismatch repair deficiency in every enrolled patient.

The chain combines TRBV6-6 with TRBJ2-2; a possible D gene is TRBD1 (6 bases). Sequenced material: PBMCs, taken less than 40 weeks after starting pembrolizumab. This TCR was recovered from an adult with mismatch repair-deficient cancer. The CDR3 DNA sequence: TGTGCCAGCAGTATTGGGGGCGTCGGGGAGCTGTTTTTT. Translated, it gives CASSIGGVGELFF.